Listed below are T cell receptor beta chains from one sample, sequenced in a study of blood T cell repertoires in COVID-19. Method: immunoSEQ multiplex PCR; TCRdb's copy keeps in-frame clones and lacks some. The table has about 480,000 clones, approximately 90% seen once; the top ten hold approximately 2%. The sample taken for sequencing was PBMCs or T cells enriched from blood (not recorded which). The source is a woman under 30 with acute COVID-19. Each CDR3 is given with its conserved first and last residue. The D gene is left open where the match is weak. Size is omitted from some rows. Given values are once, few, many or a class for expanded clones.

D gene: .
clone size: .
V gene: TRBV29-1
J gene: TRBJ2-3
CDR3 protein: CSVGRFRRVRTDTQYF
CDR3 DNA: TGCAGCGTTGGCCGTTTCCGCCGAGTGCGCACAGATACGCAGTATTTT

D gene: .
clone size: .
V gene: TRBV6-5
J gene: TRBJ1-3
CDR3 protein: CASSSDQQGFGNTIYF
CDR3 DNA: TGTGCCAGCAGTTCCGACCAACAGGGCTTTGGAAACACCATATATTTT

D gene: .
clone size: .
V gene: TRBV10-2
J gene: TRBJ2-1
CDR3 protein: CASSDRGGSDNEQFF
CDR3 DNA: TGCGCCAGCAGTGATAGGGGGGGCTCCGACAATGAGCAGTTCTTC

D gene: TRBD1
clone size: once
V gene: TRBV7-2
J gene: TRBJ1-2
CDR3 protein: CASSLDRVLGYTF
CDR3 DNA: TGTGCCAGCAGCCTCGACAGGGTTTTGGGCTACACCTTC

D gene: TRBD2
clone size: .
V gene: TRBV24-1
J gene: TRBJ2-1
CDR3 protein: CATNGRAENEQFF
CDR3 DNA: TGTGCCACCAACGGGAGGGCCGAGAATGAGCAGTTCTTC

D gene: TRBD2
clone size: .
V gene: TRBV28
J gene: TRBJ2-5
CDR3 protein: CASRPYSSGQETQYF
CDR3 DNA: TGTGCCAGCAGACCCTACTCTAGCGGACAAGAGACCCAGTACTTC

D gene: .
clone size: .
V gene: TRBV7-2
J gene: TRBJ2-1
CDR3 protein: CASSINRDNEQFF
CDR3 DNA: TGTGCCAGCAGCATAAATCGGGATAACGAGCAGTTCTTC

D gene: .
clone size: .
V gene: TRBV5-1
J gene: TRBJ2-1
CDR3 protein: CASSVGTPNNEQFF
CDR3 DNA: TGCGCCAGCAGCGTCGGGACACCCAACAATGAGCAGTTCTTC

D gene: .
clone size: .
V gene: TRBV5-8
J gene: TRBJ1-5
CDR3 protein: CASSSYNQPQHF
CDR3 DNA: TGTGCCAGCAGCTCGTATAATCAGCCCCAGCATTTT

D gene: .
clone size: .
V gene: TRBV7-9
J gene: TRBJ2-7
CDR3 protein: CASSLRTDYEQYF
CDR3 DNA: TGTGCCAGCAGCTTAAGGACAGACTACGAGCAGTACTTC

D gene: .
clone size: .
V gene: TRBV4-3
J gene: TRBJ1-3
CDR3 protein: CASSQESAGPNTIYF
CDR3 DNA: TGCGCCAGCAGCCAAGAATCGGCAGGGCCGAACACCATATATTTT

D gene: .
clone size: .
V gene: TRBV18
J gene: TRBJ2-1
CDR3 protein: CASSPQGRQISYNEQFF
CDR3 DNA: TGTGCCAGCTCACCACAGGGGCGGCAAATCTCCTACAATGAGCAGTTCTTC

D gene: .
clone size: once
V gene: TRBV6-5
J gene: TRBJ2-7
CDR3 protein: CASSYTPGTWNYEQYF
CDR3 DNA: TGTGCCAGCAGTTACACCCCCGGGACTTGGAACTACGAGCAGTACTTC

D gene: TRBD2
clone size: .
V gene: TRBV28
J gene: TRBJ2-7
CDR3 protein: CASSLLAGVYEQYF
CDR3 DNA: TGTGCCAGCAGTTTATTAGCGGGAGTATACGAGCAGTACTTC

D gene: TRBD1
clone size: .
V gene: TRBV19
J gene: TRBJ2-7
CDR3 protein: CASRDRRLYEQYF
CDR3 DNA: TGTGCCAGCCGGGACAGGCGACTCTACGAGCAGTACTTC

D gene: TRBD1
clone size: .
V gene: TRBV6-9
J gene: TRBJ2-1
CDR3 protein: CASSHTGDEQFF
CDR3 DNA: TGTGCCAGCAGTCATACAGGGGATGAGCAGTTCTTC

D gene: TRBD1
clone size: once
V gene: TRBV4-1
J gene: TRBJ1-5
CDR3 protein: CASSQYTGTGNQPQHF
CDR3 DNA: TGCGCCAGCAGCCAATACACCGGGACAGGCAATCAGCCCCAGCATTTT

D gene: TRBD1
clone size: few
V gene: TRBV6-5
J gene: TRBJ2-2
CDR3 protein: CASRKQGASGELFF
CDR3 DNA: TGTGCCAGCAGAAAACAGGGGGCGTCCGGGGAGCTGTTTTTT

D gene: .
clone size: once
V gene: TRBV10-1
J gene: TRBJ1-1
CDR3 protein: CASSEVRGTEAFF
CDR3 DNA: TGCGCCAGCAGTGAGGTCCGGGGAACTGAAGCTTTCTTT

D gene: TRBD1
clone size: .
V gene: TRBV13
J gene: TRBJ2-4
CDR3 protein: CASSGQGLAKNIQYF
CDR3 DNA: TGTGCCAGCAGCGGACAGGGACTAGCCAAAAACATTCAGTACTTC

D gene: .
clone size: few
V gene: TRBV10-2
J gene: TRBJ2-7
CDR3 protein: CASSERGYEQYF
CDR3 DNA: TGCGCCAGCAGTGAGAGGGGGTACGAGCAGTACTTC

D gene: .
clone size: .
V gene: TRBV19
J gene: TRBJ2-6
CDR3 protein: CASTIQGRSGANVLTF
CDR3 DNA: TGTGCCAGTACCATACAGGGGAGGTCTGGGGCCAACGTCCTGACTTTC

D gene: .
clone size: .
V gene: TRBV4-1
J gene: TRBJ2-1
CDR3 protein: CASSQVFLFEQFF
CDR3 DNA: TGCGCCAGCAGCCAAGTATTTCTTTTTGAGCAGTTCTTC

D gene: .
clone size: .
V gene: TRBV5-1
J gene: TRBJ2-1
CDR3 protein: CASSLAAEKYNEQFF
CDR3 DNA: TGCGCCAGCAGCTTGGCCGCGGAGAAATACAATGAGCAGTTCTTC

D gene: TRBD1
clone size: .
V gene: TRBV6-5
J gene: TRBJ1-1
CDR3 protein: CASGQETRLAFF
CDR3 DNA: TGTGCCAGCGGACAGGAGACTCGTCTAGCTTTCTTT

D gene: .
clone size: .
V gene: TRBV11-2
J gene: TRBJ1-3
CDR3 protein: CASSLTGYEGLIGNTIYF
CDR3 DNA: TGTGCCAGCAGCTTAACGGGGTACGAGGGTTTGATTGGAAACACCATATATTTT

D gene: .
clone size: .
V gene: TRBV12-3/TRBV12-4
J gene: TRBJ2-5
CDR3 protein: CASRVGLETQYF
CDR3 DNA: TGTGCCAGCAGAGTGGGGCTGGAGACCCAGTACTTC

D gene: TRBD1
clone size: .
V gene: TRBV7-2
J gene: TRBJ1-6
CDR3 protein: CASSPGQGVSPLHF
CDR3 DNA: TGTGCCAGCAGCCCCGGACAGGGAGTGTCACCCCTCCACTTT

D gene: .
clone size: .
V gene: TRBV4-3
J gene: TRBJ1-3
CDR3 protein: CASSQGQDLSGNTIYF
CDR3 DNA: TGCGCCAGCAGCCAAGGACAGGACCTCTCTGGAAACACCATATATTTT

D gene: .
clone size: .
V gene: TRBV9
J gene: TRBJ2-1
CDR3 protein: CASSVVGFSSYNEQFF
CDR3 DNA: TGTGCCAGCAGCGTAGTTGGCTTCAGCTCCTACAATGAGCAGTTCTTC

D gene: TRBD1
clone size: .
V gene: TRBV19
J gene: TRBJ1-5
CDR3 protein: CASSMTGWGTQPQHF
CDR3 DNA: TGTGCCAGTAGTATGACAGGGTGGGGGACTCAGCCCCAGCATTTT

D gene: TRBD2
clone size: .
V gene: TRBV3-1/TRBV3-2
J gene: TRBJ2-3
CDR3 protein: CASRPGGAMTDTQYF
CDR3 DNA: TGTGCCAGCAGGCCCGGGGGGGCCATGACAGATACGCAGTATTTT

D gene: .
clone size: .
V gene: TRBV28
J gene: TRBJ2-5
CDR3 protein: CASLQIFQETQYF
CDR3 DNA: TGTGCCAGCTTGCAGATCTTCCAAGAGACCCAGTACTTC

D gene: .
clone size: .
V gene: TRBV6-1
J gene: TRBJ1-4
CDR3 protein: CASSEVGGQVEKLFF
CDR3 DNA: TGTGCCAGCAGTGAAGTTGGAGGTCAGGTTGAAAAACTGTTTTTT

D gene: .
clone size: .
V gene: TRBV30
J gene: TRBJ2-2
CDR3 protein: CAWSVTARGELFF
CDR3 DNA: TGTGCCTGGAGTGTGACAGCGCGCGGGGAGCTGTTTTTT

D gene: .
clone size: .
V gene: TRBV5-8
J gene: TRBJ1-1
CDR3 protein: CASSSIFTVNTEAFF
CDR3 DNA: TGTGCCAGCAGCTCCATATTTACAGTGAACACTGAAGCTTTCTTT

D gene: .
clone size: .
V gene: TRBV7-2
J gene: TRBJ1-1
CDR3 protein: CASSTRLDWNTEAFF
CDR3 DNA: TGTGCCAGCAGCACACGATTGGACTGGAACACTGAAGCTTTCTTT

D gene: .
clone size: .
V gene: TRBV10-3
J gene: TRBJ2-7
CDR3 protein: CAISETAGTTYEQYF
CDR3 DNA: TGTGCCATCAGTGAAACCGCCGGGACAACCTACGAGCAGTACTTC

D gene: TRBD1
clone size: .
V gene: TRBV29-1
J gene: TRBJ1-4
CDR3 protein: CSVMTGDNEKLFF
CDR3 DNA: TGCAGCGTTATGACAGGGGATAATGAAAAACTGTTTTTT

D gene: TRBD1
clone size: .
V gene: TRBV6-5
J gene: TRBJ1-1
CDR3 protein: CASTSKLSGGFEAFF
CDR3 DNA: TGTGCCAGCACAAGTAAACTGTCAGGGGGTTTTGAAGCTTTCTTT

D gene: .
clone size: .
V gene: TRBV7-9
J gene: TRBJ1-4
CDR3 protein: CASSLEDRQKLFF
CDR3 DNA: TGTGCCAGCAGCTTAGAAGACAGACAAAAACTGTTTTTT

D gene: .
clone size: .
V gene: TRBV5-6
J gene: TRBJ1-1
CDR3 protein: CASSSQTVTMNTEAFF
CDR3 DNA: TGTGCCAGCAGCTCACAGACGGTGACCATGAACACTGAAGCTTTCTTT

D gene: TRBD1
clone size: .
V gene: TRBV7-8
J gene: TRBJ2-7
CDR3 protein: CASSLLAGGTSYEQYF
CDR3 DNA: TGTGCCAGCAGCTTACTTGCAGGGGGAACCTCCTACGAGCAGTACTTC

D gene: .
clone size: .
V gene: TRBV3-1/TRBV3-2
J gene: TRBJ1-4
CDR3 protein: CASSQRPGFTTNEKLFF
CDR3 DNA: TGTGCCAGCAGCCAGCGTCCAGGGTTTACAACTAATGAAAAACTGTTTTTT

D gene: .
clone size: .
V gene: TRBV7-3
J gene: TRBJ1-6
CDR3 protein: CASSLETGKSPLHF
CDR3 DNA: TGTGCCAGCAGCCTCGAAACAGGGAAATCACCCCTCCACTTT

D gene: .
clone size: .
V gene: TRBV12-5
J gene: TRBJ1-5
CDR3 protein: CASGFDQPQHF
CDR3 DNA: TGTGCTAGTGGTTTCGATCAGCCCCAGCATTTT

D gene: TRBD1
clone size: .
V gene: TRBV18
J gene: TRBJ2-7
CDR3 protein: CASSPQDRGLLEQYF
CDR3 DNA: TGTGCCAGCTCACCACAGGACAGGGGGCTTCTCGAGCAGTACTTC

D gene: TRBD1
clone size: .
V gene: TRBV11-3
J gene: TRBJ2-5
CDR3 protein: CASSPQGAETQYF
CDR3 DNA: TGTGCCAGCAGCCCCCAGGGGGCAGAGACCCAGTACTTC

D gene: .
clone size: .
V gene: TRBV7-2
J gene: TRBJ2-7
CDR3 protein: CASSADSYPYEQYF
CDR3 DNA: TGTGCCAGCAGCGCTGACTCTTACCCCTACGAGCAGTACTTC

D gene: .
clone size: .
V gene: TRBV5-4
J gene: TRBJ1-6
CDR3 protein: CASSFRHDSPLHF
CDR3 DNA: TGTGCCAGCAGCTTTAGACACGATTCACCCCTCCACTTT

D gene: TRBD2
clone size: .
V gene: TRBV6-5
J gene: TRBJ2-5
CDR3 protein: CASSPGTKETQYF
CDR3 DNA: TGTGCCAGCAGTCCCGGGACTAAAGAGACCCAGTACTTC

D gene: .
clone size: .
V gene: TRBV3-1/TRBV3-2
J gene: TRBJ2-7
CDR3 protein: CASSQQGGGEQYF
CDR3 DNA: TGTGCCAGCAGCCAACAAGGGGGGGGCGAGCAGTACTTC

D gene: TRBD2
clone size: .
V gene: TRBV7-2
J gene: TRBJ2-7
CDR3 protein: CASNQGQRELYEQYF
CDR3 DNA: TGTGCCAGCAACCAGGGGCAGCGGGAGTTGTACGAGCAGTACTTC

D gene: .
clone size: .
V gene: TRBV11-2
J gene: TRBJ2-2
CDR3 protein: CATTPRAGELFF
CDR3 DNA: TGTGCCACCACTCCGAGGGCCGGGGAGCTGTTTTTT

D gene: TRBD1
clone size: once
V gene: TRBV28
J gene: TRBJ2-7
CDR3 protein: CASSNRDSYEQYF
CDR3 DNA: TGTGCCAGCAGCAACCGGGACAGCTACGAGCAGTACTTC